What follows are 7 T cell receptor beta chains derived from one specimen sequenced in a study of identical twins (dated by TCRdb to between 2015 and 2016). Preparation of the library involved 5' RACE. The instrument was an Illumina HiSeq 2000. TCRdb itself trimmed the public reads at Q25 with fastp, ran MiXCR and retained productive beta chains. CDR3 protein sequences are deduplicated, and each keeps its most common genes and DNA. This sample has about 900,000 distinct CDR3 sequences in its table, and more than 9% of those were observed once. The ten largest clones take up roughly 1.5% of the sample. This same sample was also part of a study on yellow fever vaccine responses in identical twins.

The sequenced sample was PBMCs. These receptors came from a woman under 30 in good health.

The chain uses TRBV27 and TRBJ1-6; D is possibly TRBD1 (6 bases). Trimming removed 2 bases at V and 6 bases at J, with 11 bases between. The germline CDR1 and CDR2 sequences are MNHEY and SMNVEV (reference sequence). The CDR3 totals 15 residues. The CDR3 is CASSLTGSGNSPLHF. The CDR3 coding sequence is TGTGCCAGCAGTTTAACAGGGTCCGGTAATTCACCCCTCCACTTT.

V gene TRBV20-1 combines with J gene TRBJ2-5; the match to TRBD1 covers 9 bases. V trimming: 0 bases; J trimming: 4 bases; junction bases outside the gene matches: 15. The CDR3 is 18 amino acids. Germline CDR1 reads DFQATT; CDR2 reads SNEGSKA (reference sequence). The DNA of the CDR3 is TGCAGTGCTAGAGATTCTACCCTGACAGGGGGTTCTGGAGAGACCCAGTACTTC. Its protein is CSARDSTLTGGSGETQYF.

This sequence joins TRBV20-1 and TRBJ2-1; D perhaps matches TRBD2 (6 bases). V was pared by 2 bases and J by 0 bases, with 11 bases between. The germline CDR1 and CDR2 sequences are DFQATT and SNEGSKA (reference sequence). The CDR3 is made up of 15 amino acids. For the CDR3, the DNA is TGCAGTGCTAGAATGGGGAGGAGCTCCTACAATGAGCAGTTCTTC. This codes for CSARMGRSSYNEQFF.

This clonotype was seen at least ten times. The chain is built from TRBV5-1 and TRBJ2-1, with TRBD2 matching 14 bases. The germline V gene has CDR1 SGHRS and CDR2 YFSETQ. The CDR3 is 19 amino acids. J lost 1 base, V lost 4 bases, and 10 bases had no gene match. In DNA form, the CDR3 reads TGCGCCAGCAGCGGACCGGGACTAGCGGGAGTGACGTCCTACAATGAGCAGTTCTTC. Amino acids: CASSGPGLAGVTSYNEQFF.

The CDR3 DNA reads TGTGCCAGCAGTGACCCAGACAGATACACTGAAGCTTTCTTT. Its translation is CASSDPDRYTEAFF. This chain connects TRBV6-1 to TRBJ1-1; a possible D gene is TRBD1 (5 bases). The V end was cut by 3 bases, the J end by 3 bases, with 11 bases between. The CDR3 covers 14 residues. From germline, CDR1 is MNHNS and CDR2 SASEGT.

This clonotype came up many times. This sequence joins TRBV6-2 or TRBV6-3 and TRBJ1-2; D is ambiguous. This CDR3 comprises 15 residues. Trimming took 2 bases from V and 2 from J, leaving 12 bases between them. Germline V gene lookup returns CDR1 MNHEY and CDR2 SVGEGT. The CDR3, as DNA: TGTGCCAGCAGTTACCCACGACTTGAGAACTATGGCTACACCTTC. Its translation is CASSYPRLENYGYTF.

The gene calls are TRBV3-1 and TRBJ2-3, with D perhaps matching TRBD2 (5 bases). CDR1 and CDR2 from the germline V gene are LGHDT and YNNKEL (reference sequence). With 1 base removed from V and 5 bases from J, the gap between germline ends came to 10 bases. The CDR3 runs 14 residues. CDR3 in amino acids: CASSQGKGVDTQYF. CDR3 nucleotides: TGTGCCAGCAGCCAAGGGAAGGGAGTAGATACGCAGTATTTT.